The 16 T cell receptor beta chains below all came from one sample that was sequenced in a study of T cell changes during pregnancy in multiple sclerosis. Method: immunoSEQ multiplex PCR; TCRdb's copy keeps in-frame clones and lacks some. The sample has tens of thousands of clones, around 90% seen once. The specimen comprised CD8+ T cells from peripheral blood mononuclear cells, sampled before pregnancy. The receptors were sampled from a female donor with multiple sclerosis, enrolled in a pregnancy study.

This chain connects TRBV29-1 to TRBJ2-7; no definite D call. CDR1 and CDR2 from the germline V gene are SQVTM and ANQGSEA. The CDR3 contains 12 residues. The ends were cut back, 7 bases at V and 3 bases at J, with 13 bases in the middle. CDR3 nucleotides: TGCAGCGCTGTGACAAGCAACTACGAGCAGTACTTC. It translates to CSAVTSNYEQYF.

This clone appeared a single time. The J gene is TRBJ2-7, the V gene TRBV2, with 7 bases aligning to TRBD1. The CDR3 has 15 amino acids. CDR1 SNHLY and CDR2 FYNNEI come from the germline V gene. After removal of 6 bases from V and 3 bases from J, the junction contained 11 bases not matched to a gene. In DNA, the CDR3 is TGTGCCAGCAGGAATGGGACAGCGAGCTACTACGAGCAGTACTTC. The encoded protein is CASRNGTASYYEQYF.

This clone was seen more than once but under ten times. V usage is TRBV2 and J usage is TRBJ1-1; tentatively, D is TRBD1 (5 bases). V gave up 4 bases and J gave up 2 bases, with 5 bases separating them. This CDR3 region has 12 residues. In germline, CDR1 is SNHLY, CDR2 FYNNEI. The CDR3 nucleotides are TGTGCCAGCAGTGGGACAAACACTGAAGCTTTCTTT. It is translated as CASSGTNTEAFF.

CDR3 sequence (DNA): TGTGCCTGGAGTGTCCTACCGGGTAGCGGGAGATCCCCAGCCAAAAACATTCAGTACTTC. It specifies CAWSVLPGSGRSPAKNIQYF. The chain carries TRBV30 and TRBJ2-4; 9 bases are shared with TRBD2. The trim removed 0 bases at V and 0 bases at J, leaving 15 bases unmatched. Germline-derived CDR1 and CDR2 are GTSNPN and SVGIG (reference sequence). CDR3 size: 20 residues.

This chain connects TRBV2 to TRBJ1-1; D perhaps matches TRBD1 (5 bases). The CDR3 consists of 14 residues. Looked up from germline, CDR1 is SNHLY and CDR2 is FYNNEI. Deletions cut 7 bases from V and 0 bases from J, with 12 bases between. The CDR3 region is CASTHRQMNTEAFF. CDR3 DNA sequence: TGTGCCAGCACTCACAGGCAAATGAACACTGAAGCTTTCTTT.

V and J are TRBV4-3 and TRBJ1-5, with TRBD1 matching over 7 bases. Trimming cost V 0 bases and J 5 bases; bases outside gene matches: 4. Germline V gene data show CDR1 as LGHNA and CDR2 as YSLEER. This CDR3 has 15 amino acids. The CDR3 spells CASSQDRTGYQPQHF. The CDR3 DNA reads TGCGCCAGCAGCCAAGACCGGACAGGCTATCAGCCCCAGCATTTT.

CDR3 nucleotides: TGCGCCAGCAGCAAAGACTACAGGGTATACAATGAGCAGTTCTTC. It codes for CASSKDYRVYNEQFF. The gene calls are TRBV10-1 and TRBJ2-1; possibly TRBD1 for D (6 bases). Germline V CDR1 and CDR2: WNHNN, SYGVQD (reference sequence). The ends were cut back, 6 bases at V and 4 bases at J, with 16 bases in the middle. The CDR3 sequence is 15 residues long.

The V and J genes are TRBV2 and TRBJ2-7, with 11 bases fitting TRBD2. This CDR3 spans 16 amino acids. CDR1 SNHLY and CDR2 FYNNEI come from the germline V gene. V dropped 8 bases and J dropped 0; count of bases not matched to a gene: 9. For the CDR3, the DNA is TGTGCCAGCCGGGGACTAGCGGCCTATAGCTCCTACGAGCAGTACTTC. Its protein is CASRGLAAYSSYEQYF. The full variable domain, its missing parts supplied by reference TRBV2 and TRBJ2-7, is EPEVTQTPSHQVTQMGQEVILRCVPISNHLYFYWYRQILGQKVEFLVSFYNNEISEKSEIFDDQFSVERPDGSNFTLKIRSTKLEDSAMYFCASRGLAAYSSYEQYFGPGTRLTVT.

The CDR3 DNA sequence: TGTGCCAGCAGTGAACTAGCGGGAGATGAGACCCAGTACTTC. It codes for CASSELAGDETQYF. The V gene is TRBV2, the J gene TRBJ2-5, with TRBD2 matching over 10 bases. The CDR3 has 14 residues. The V segment lost 2 bases and the J segment 5 bases; nucleotides outside the gene matches: 2. Germline values: CDR1 SNHLY, CDR2 FYNNEI. The whole variable domain, remainder taken from reference TRBV2 and TRBJ2-5, is EPEVTQTPSHQVTQMGQEVILRCVPISNHLYFYWYRQILGQKVEFLVSFYNNEISEKSEIFDDQFSVERPDGSNFTLKIRSTKLEDSAMYFCASSELAGDETQYFGPGTRLLVL.

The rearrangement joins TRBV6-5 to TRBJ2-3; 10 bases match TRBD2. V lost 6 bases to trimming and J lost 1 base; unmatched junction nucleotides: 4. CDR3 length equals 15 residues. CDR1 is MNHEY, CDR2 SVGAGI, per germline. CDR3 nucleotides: TGTGCCAGCAGGGTAGCGGGAGGCCGCACAGATACGCAGTATTTT. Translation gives CASRVAGGRTDTQYF.

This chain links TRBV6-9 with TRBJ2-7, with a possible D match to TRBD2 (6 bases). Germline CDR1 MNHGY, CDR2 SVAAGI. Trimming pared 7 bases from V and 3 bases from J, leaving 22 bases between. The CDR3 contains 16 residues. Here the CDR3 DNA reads TGTGCCAGCACCGCGTGGAGGGTGGGACTCCACTACGAGCAGTACTTC. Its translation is CASTAWRVGLHYEQYF.

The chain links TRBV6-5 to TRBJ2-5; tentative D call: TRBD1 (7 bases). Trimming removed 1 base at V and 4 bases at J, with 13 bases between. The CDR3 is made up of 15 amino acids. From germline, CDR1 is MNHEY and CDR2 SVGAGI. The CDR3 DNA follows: TGTGCCAGCAGTTACTATCAGGGGGGAGTAGAGACCCAGTACTTC. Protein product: CASSYYQGGVETQYF.

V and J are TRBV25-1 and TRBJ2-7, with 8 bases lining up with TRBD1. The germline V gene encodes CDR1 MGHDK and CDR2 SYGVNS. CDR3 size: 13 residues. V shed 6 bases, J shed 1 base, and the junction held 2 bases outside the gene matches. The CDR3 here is CASRQGDSYEQYF. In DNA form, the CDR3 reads TGTGCCAGCAGACAGGGGGATTCCTACGAGCAGTACTTC.

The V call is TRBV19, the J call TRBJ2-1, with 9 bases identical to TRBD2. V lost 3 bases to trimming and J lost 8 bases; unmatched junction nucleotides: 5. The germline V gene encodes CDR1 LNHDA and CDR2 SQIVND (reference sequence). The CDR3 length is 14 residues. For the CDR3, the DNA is TGTGCCAGTAGTATTTTTGCGGGAGGGCATGAGCAGTTCTTC. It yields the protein CASSIFAGGHEQFF.

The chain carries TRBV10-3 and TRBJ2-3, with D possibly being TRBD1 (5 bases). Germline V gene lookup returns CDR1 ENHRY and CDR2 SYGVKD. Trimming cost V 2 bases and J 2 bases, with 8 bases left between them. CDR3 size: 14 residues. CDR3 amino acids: CAISEKGPTDTQYF. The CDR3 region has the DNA TGTGCCATCAGTGAGAAGGGGCCCACAGATACGCAGTATTTT.

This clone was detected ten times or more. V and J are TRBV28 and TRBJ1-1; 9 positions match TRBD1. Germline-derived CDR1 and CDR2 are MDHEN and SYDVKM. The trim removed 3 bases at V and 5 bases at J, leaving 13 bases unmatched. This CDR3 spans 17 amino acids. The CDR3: CASSLGLGQGGSTEAFF. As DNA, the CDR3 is TGTGCCAGCAGTTTGGGGTTGGGACAGGGCGGATCAACTGAAGCTTTCTTT.